This T cell receptor beta chain was identified in a study of radiation and T cells in renal cell carcinoma. Whole-study findings and limits: In blood, top tumor clones expanded by 2 weeks, shrinking by 4. No pretreatment tumor biopsies were available for baseline clonotypes.

A note on this clone: The antigen is not known.

This table comes from immunoSEQ multiplex PCR, and its TCRdb copy is limited to in-frame clones, with some not included. The sample lists some 150,000 clones; less than 90% were seen once. Sample time point: baseline pretreatment blood. Treatment noted: 15 Gy SBRT to primary tumor, nephrectomy 4 weeks later. CDR1 is SGDLS, CDR2 YYNGEE, per germline. The CDR3 contains 14 residues. V lost 4 bases to trimming and J lost 3 bases; unmatched junction nucleotides: 7. This sequence originates from a woman in her forties or fifties with renal cell carcinoma. The input for sequencing was blood, taken from a patient whose treatment included radiotherapy and nephrectomy. The chain is built from TRBV9 and TRBJ2-7; 7 bases line up with TRBD1. CDR3 coding DNA: TGTGCCAGCAGCCCGAGGGGGCTTCTCTACGAGCAGTACTTC. Protein: CASSPRGLLYEQYF.